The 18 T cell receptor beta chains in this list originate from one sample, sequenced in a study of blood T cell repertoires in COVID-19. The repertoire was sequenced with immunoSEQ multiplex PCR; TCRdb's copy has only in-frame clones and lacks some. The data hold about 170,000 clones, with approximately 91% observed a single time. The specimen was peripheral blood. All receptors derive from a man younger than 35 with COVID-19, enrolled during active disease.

The CDR3 protein is CASSFLGQGEAFF. For the CDR3, the DNA is TGTGCCAGCAGTTTTTTAGGACAGGGTGAAGCTTTCTTT. J is TRBJ1-1 and V is TRBV12-3 or TRBV12-4; 8 nucleotides align to TRBD1. The CDR3 length is 13 residues. Trimming cost V 3 bases and J 7 bases; bases outside gene matches: 4.

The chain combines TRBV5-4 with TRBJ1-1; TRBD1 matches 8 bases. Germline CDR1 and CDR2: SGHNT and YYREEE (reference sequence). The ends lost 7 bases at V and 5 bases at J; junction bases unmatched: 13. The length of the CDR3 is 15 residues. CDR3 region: CASGGQGQSGTEAFF. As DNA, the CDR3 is TGTGCCAGCGGAGGACAGGGCCAGTCGGGGACTGAAGCTTTCTTT.

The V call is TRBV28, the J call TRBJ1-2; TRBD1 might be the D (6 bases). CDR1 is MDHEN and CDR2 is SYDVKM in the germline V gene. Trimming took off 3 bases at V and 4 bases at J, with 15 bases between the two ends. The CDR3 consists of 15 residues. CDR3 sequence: CASSFGGISIYGYTF. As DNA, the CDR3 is TGTGCCAGCAGTTTTGGGGGCATTAGTATCTATGGCTACACCTTC.

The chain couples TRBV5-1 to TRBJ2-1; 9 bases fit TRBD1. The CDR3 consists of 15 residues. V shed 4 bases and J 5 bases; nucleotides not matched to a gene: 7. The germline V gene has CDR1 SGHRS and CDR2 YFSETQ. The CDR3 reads CASSPQGAQDNEQFF. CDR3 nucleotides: TGCGCCAGCAGCCCACAGGGGGCGCAGGACAATGAGCAGTTCTTC.

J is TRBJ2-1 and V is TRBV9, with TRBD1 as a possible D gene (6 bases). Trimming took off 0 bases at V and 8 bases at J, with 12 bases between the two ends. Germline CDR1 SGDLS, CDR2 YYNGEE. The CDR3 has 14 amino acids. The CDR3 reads CASSVGGRGDEQFF. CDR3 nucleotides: TGTGCCAGCAGCGTAGGGGGCAGGGGTGATGAGCAGTTCTTC. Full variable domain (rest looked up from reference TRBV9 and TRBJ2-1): DSGVTQTPKHLITATGQRVTLRCSPRSGDLSVYWYQQSLDQGLQFLIQYYNGEERAKGNILERFSAQQFPDLHSELNLSSLELGDSALYFCASSVGGRGDEQFFGPGTRLTVL.

Here the CDR3 reads CASNMTAYQPQHF. CDR3 DNA sequence: TGTGCCAGCAACATGACAGCTTATCAGCCCCAGCATTTT. The chain links TRBV28 to TRBJ1-5; a possible D gene is TRBD1 (5 bases). V shed 7 bases and J shed 5 bases, with 12 bases lying between them. The CDR3 contains 13 residues. Germline V gives CDR1 MDHEN, CDR2 SYDVKM.

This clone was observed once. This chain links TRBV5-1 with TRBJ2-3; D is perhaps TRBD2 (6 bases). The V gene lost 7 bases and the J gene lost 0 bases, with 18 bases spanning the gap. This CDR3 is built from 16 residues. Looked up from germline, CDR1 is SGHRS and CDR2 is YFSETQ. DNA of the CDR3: TGCGCCAGCCGTCCCTGGGTGGGACTGAGCACAGATACGCAGTATTTT. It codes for CASRPWVGLSTDTQYF.

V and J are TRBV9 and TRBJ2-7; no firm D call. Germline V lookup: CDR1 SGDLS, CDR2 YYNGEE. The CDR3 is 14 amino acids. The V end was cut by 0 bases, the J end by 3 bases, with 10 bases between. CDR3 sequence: CASSVGNAGYEQYF. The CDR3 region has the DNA TGTGCCAGCAGCGTAGGTAACGCAGGCTACGAGCAGTACTTC. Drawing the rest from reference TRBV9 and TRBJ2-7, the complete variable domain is DSGVTQTPKHLITATGQRVTLRCSPRSGDLSVYWYQQSLDQGLQFLIQYYNGEERAKGNILERFSAQQFPDLHSELNLSSLELGDSALYFCASSVGNAGYEQYFGPGTRLTVT.

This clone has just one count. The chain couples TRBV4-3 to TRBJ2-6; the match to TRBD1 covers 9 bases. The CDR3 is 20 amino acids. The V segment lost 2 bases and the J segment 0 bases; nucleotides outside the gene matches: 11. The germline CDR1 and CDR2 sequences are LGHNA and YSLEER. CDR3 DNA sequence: TGCGCCAGCAGCCAATTTCGTCCCGGGACAGGGAGCTCTGGGGCCAACGTCCTGACTTTC. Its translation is CASSQFRPGTGSSGANVLTF.

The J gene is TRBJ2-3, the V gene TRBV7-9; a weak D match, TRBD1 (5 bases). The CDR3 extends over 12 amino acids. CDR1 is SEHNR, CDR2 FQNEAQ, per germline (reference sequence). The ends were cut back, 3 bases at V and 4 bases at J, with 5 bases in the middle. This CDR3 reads CASSFRADTQYF. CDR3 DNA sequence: TGTGCCAGCAGCTTCAGGGCAGATACGCAGTATTTT.

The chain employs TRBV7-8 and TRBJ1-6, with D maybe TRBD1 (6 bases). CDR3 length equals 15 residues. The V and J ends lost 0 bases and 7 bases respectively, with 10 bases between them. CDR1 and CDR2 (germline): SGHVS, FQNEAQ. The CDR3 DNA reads TGTGCCAGCAGCTTAGCAGGGACAATAAATTCACCCCTCCACTTT. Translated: CASSLAGTINSPLHF. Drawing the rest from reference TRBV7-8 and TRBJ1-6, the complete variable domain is GAGVSQSPRYKVAKRGQDVALRCDPISGHVSLFWYQQALGQGPEFLTYFQNEAQLDKSGLPSDRFFAERPEGSVSTLKIQRTQQEDSAVYLCASSLAGTINSPLHFGNGTRLTVT.

The CDR3 DNA reads as TGCGCCAGCAGCCAAGATAACAGGTTGAACACTGAAGCTTTCTTT. This translates into CASSQDNRLNTEAFF. The V gene is TRBV4-1, the J gene TRBJ1-1; possible D gene TRBD1, 5 bases. V dropped 0 bases and J dropped 0 bases, with 8 bases sitting between them. The CDR3 runs to 15 residues. CDR1 is MGHRA and CDR2 is YSYEKL in the germline V gene.

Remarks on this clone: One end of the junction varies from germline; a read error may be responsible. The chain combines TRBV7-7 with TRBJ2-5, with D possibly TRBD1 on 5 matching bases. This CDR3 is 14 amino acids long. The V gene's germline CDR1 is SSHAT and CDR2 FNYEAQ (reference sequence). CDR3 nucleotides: TGTGCTAGCAGCTCCCTGCTAGGGGCTAGTAGCCAGTACTTC. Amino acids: CASSSLLGASSQYF.

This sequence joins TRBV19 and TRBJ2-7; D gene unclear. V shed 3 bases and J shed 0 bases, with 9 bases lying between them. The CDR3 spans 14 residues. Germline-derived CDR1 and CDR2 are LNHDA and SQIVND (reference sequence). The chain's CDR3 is CASSITQASYEQYF. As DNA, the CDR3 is TGTGCCAGTAGTATTACGCAGGCCTCCTACGAGCAGTACTTC.

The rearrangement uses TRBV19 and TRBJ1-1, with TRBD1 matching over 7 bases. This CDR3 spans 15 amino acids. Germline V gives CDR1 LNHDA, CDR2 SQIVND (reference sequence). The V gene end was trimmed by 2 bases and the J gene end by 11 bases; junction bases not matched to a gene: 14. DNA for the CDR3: TGTGCCAGTAGTATAAGGGGGCTCGGGGGGGACACGGCTTTCTTT. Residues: CASSIRGLGGDTAFF.

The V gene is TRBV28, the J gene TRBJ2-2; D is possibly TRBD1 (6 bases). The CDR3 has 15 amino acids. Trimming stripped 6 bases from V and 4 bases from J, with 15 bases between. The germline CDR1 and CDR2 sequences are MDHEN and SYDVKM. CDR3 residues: CASRYRVRSTGELFF. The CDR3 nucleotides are TGTGCCAGCAGATACAGGGTTCGCAGCACCGGGGAGCTGTTTTTT.

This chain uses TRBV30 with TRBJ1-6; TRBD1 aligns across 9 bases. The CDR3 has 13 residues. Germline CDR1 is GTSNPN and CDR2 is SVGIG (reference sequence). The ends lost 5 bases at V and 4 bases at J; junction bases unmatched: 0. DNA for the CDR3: TGTGCCTGGGGACAGGGGTATAATTCACCCCTCCACTTT. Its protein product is CAWGQGYNSPLHF.

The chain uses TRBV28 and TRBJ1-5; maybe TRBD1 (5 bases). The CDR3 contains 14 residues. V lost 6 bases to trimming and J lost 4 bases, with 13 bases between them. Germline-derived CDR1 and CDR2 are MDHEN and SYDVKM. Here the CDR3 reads CASSPWGVNQPQHF. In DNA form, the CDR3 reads TGTGCCAGCAGCCCTTGGGGGGTAAATCAGCCCCAGCATTTT.